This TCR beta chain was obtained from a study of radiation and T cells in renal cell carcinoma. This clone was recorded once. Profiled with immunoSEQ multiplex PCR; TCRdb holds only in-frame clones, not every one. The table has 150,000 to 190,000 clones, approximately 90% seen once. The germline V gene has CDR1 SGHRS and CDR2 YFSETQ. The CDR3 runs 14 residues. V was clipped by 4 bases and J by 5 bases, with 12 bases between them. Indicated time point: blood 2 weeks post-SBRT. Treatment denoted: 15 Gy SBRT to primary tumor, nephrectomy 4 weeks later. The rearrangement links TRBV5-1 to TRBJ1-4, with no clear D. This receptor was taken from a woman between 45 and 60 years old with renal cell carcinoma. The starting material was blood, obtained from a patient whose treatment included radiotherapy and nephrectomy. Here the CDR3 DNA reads TGCGCCAGCAGCCGTGATCGGGGAAATGAAAAACTGTTTTTT. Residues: CASSRDRGNEKLFF.